Following are 30 T cell receptor beta chains from one sample sequenced in a study of cytomegalovirus exposure and HLA in healthy donors. This PCR relied on a set of 60 Vbeta primers and 13 Jbeta primers. The data were produced by immunoSEQ multiplex PCR, yet TCRdb's version contains in-frame clones alone and is incomplete. Among about 210,000 clones, 70% to 90% were seen once, and the ten largest hold 0.24%. The sample consisted of PBMCs. The receptors here all came from a girl aged 2 to 10 in good health and CMV-seronegative.

The chain employs TRBV2 and TRBJ1-2; 11 bases fit TRBD1. The germline CDR1 and CDR2 sequences are SNHLY and FYNNEI. V was clipped by 8 bases and J by 7 bases; unmatched bases: 6. The CDR3 has 13 residues. This CDR3 reads CASGSGTGGGYTF. CDR3 DNA sequence: TGTGCCAGCGGATCCGGGACAGGGGGTGGCTACACCTTC.

This clone came up once. The chain employs TRBV30 and TRBJ1-3; tentatively, D is TRBD1 (5 bases). V lost 0 bases to trimming and J lost 4 bases, with 16 bases between them. Germline-derived CDR1 and CDR2 are GTSNPN and SVGIG (reference sequence). The CDR3 has 16 amino acids. The CDR3 nucleotides are TGTGCCTGGAGTGTATCCGGGGGGACTGGGGGAAACACCATATATTTT. Protein sequence: CAWSVSGGTGGNTIYF.

The rearrangement joins TRBV2 to TRBJ1-1; D is unclear. The CDR3 is made up of 16 amino acids. Per germline, CDR1 SNHLY and CDR2 FYNNEI. Trimming took 6 bases from V and 0 from J, leaving 17 bases between them. The CDR3 nucleotides read TGTGCCAGCAGCGCGGATAGATACCGCATGAACACTGAAGCTTTCTTT. It specifies CASSADRYRMNTEAFF. Drawing the rest from reference TRBV2 and TRBJ1-1, the complete variable domain is EPEVTQTPSHQVTQMGQEVILRCVPISNHLYFYWYRQILGQKVEFLVSFYNNEISEKSEIFDDQFSVERPDGSNFTLKIRSTKLEDSAMYFCASSADRYRMNTEAFFGQGTRLTVV.

This rearrangement joins TRBV6-1 to TRBJ1-5; D perhaps matches TRBD1 (6 bases). V lost 2 bases and J lost 2, with 16 bases in between. The CDR3 has 17 residues. CDR1 and CDR2 from the germline V gene are MNHNS and SASEGT. The CDR3 spells CASSEREDRRGNQPQHF. CDR3 sequence (DNA): TGTGCCAGCAGTGAACGCGAGGACAGAAGAGGCAATCAGCCCCAGCATTTT.

V and J are TRBV6-5 and TRBJ2-1; 11 bases are a match to TRBD2. Unmatched junction bases numbered 9, after V lost 5 bases and J lost 12 bases. Germline CDR1 reads MNHEY; CDR2 reads SVGAGI. This CDR3 contains 14 residues. CDR3 in amino acids: CASSKEGLADGQFF. The CDR3 bases are TGTGCCAGCAGTAAAGAGGGACTAGCGGACGGGCAGTTCTTC.

This sequence joins TRBV13 and TRBJ2-1, with 8 bases identical to TRBD2. J was trimmed by 9 bases and V by 2 bases; bases with no gene match: 6. The CDR3 sequence is 14 residues long. From germline, CDR1 is PRHDT and CDR2 FYEKMQ (reference sequence). This CDR3 reads CASSLIGAGGEQFF. The CDR3 DNA is TGTGCCAGCAGCTTAATAGGGGCGGGAGGTGAGCAGTTCTTC.

The chain uses TRBV7-3 and TRBJ2-2; D is possibly TRBD1 (6 bases). Trimming took 1 base from V and 7 from J, leaving 16 bases between them. This CDR3 is 16 amino acids long. CDR1 and CDR2 (germline): SGHTA, FQGTGA. Here the CDR3 reads CASSLIGTRGIGELFF. As DNA, the CDR3 is TGTGCCAGCAGCTTAATAGGGACCAGGGGTATCGGGGAGCTGTTTTTT.

The chain has TRBV6-1 and TRBJ2-4; the match to TRBD2 covers 9 bases. The trim removed 1 base at V and 13 bases at J, leaving 5 bases unmatched. The germline V gene has CDR1 MNHNS and CDR2 SASEGT. This CDR3 has 13 amino acids. CDR3 residues: CASSEVGSGGQYF. Here the CDR3 DNA reads TGTGCCAGCAGTGAAGTTGGTAGCGGGGGCCAGTACTTC.

CDR3 sequence reads: CASSVSTSSYNEQFF. CDR3 in DNA: TGTGCCAGCAGCGTTTCCACTAGCTCCTACAATGAGCAGTTCTTC. This chain links TRBV9 with TRBJ2-1, with D maybe TRBD2 (5 bases). CDR3 length equals 15 residues. Germline V gives CDR1 SGDLS, CDR2 YYNGEE. Trimming shortened V by 2 bases and J by 0 bases, and 9 bases separated the two germline ends.

The V and J genes are TRBV9 and TRBJ2-3; TRBD1 agrees at 7 bases. The length of the CDR3 is 17 residues. V dropped 6 bases and J dropped 4; count of bases not matched to a gene: 17. The germline gives CDR1 SGDLS, CDR2 YYNGEE. This CDR3 reads CASTYKGAGAKADTQYF. The CDR3 DNA reads TGTGCCAGCACCTATAAGGGGGCGGGCGCCAAGGCAGATACGCAGTATTTT.

The chain has TRBV7-9 and TRBJ1-2; perhaps TRBD1 as D (5 bases). The V and J ends lost 0 bases and 2 bases respectively, with 13 bases between them. Germline CDR1 SEHNR, CDR2 FQNEAQ (reference sequence). The CDR3 is made up of 16 amino acids. CDR3 bases: TGTGCCAGCAGCTTAGCGTCAACCACAGGAAACTATGGCTACACCTTC. It translates to CASSLASTTGNYGYTF.

This rearrangement joins TRBV2 to TRBJ1-4, with D tentatively TRBD1 (5 bases). The CDR3 runs 14 residues. The V end was cut by 6 bases, the J end by 7 bases, with 15 bases between. Germline V lookup: CDR1 SNHLY, CDR2 FYNNEI. Written as DNA, the CDR3 is TGTGCCAGCAGCCCCCCAGGGTCGAGTGAAAAACTGTTTTTT. It is translated as CASSPPGSSEKLFF.

The chain has TRBV6-1 and TRBJ2-2; maybe TRBD1 (6 bases). The V and J ends lost 7 bases and 0 bases respectively, with 9 bases between them. The CDR3 runs to 14 residues. Germline CDR1 MNHNS, CDR2 SASEGT. CDR3 nucleotide sequence: TGTGCCAGCATTACAGGGTCGAACACCGGGGAGCTGTTTTTT. It is translated as CASITGSNTGELFF.

This clone came up a few times. The chain is built from TRBV19 and TRBJ1-5; D is possibly TRBD1 (6 bases). This CDR3 contains 15 residues. V was clipped by 4 bases and J by 3 bases, with 13 bases between them. Germline assignment: CDR1 LNHDA and CDR2 SQIVND (reference sequence). CDR3 protein: CASSTGGAANQPQHF. In DNA, the CDR3 is TGTGCCAGTAGTACCGGGGGGGCCGCCAATCAGCCCCAGCATTTT.

The CDR3 DNA is TGTGCCAGCAGTGAGGGACTAGCCGGGGAGCTGTTTTTT. It specifies CASSEGLAGELFF. The genes are TRBV2 and TRBJ2-2, with 8 bases identical to TRBD2. V lost 3 bases, J lost 6 bases, and 0 bases stayed unmatched. In germline, CDR1 is SNHLY, CDR2 FYNNEI. The CDR3 totals 13 residues.

This clone was detected only once. This chain joins TRBV5-4 and TRBJ2-3; 10 positions match TRBD2. CDR3 length: 16 residues. The germline V gene has CDR1 SGHNT and CDR2 YYREEE (reference sequence). With V trimmed by 4 bases and J by 1 base, 6 bases remained unmatched. The CDR3 is CASSPSGGPRTDTQYF. The DNA for the CDR3 is TGTGCCAGCAGCCCTAGCGGGGGTCCGCGCACAGATACGCAGTATTTT. The entire variable domain, with the rest obtained from reference TRBV5-4 and TRBJ2-3, is as follows: ETGVTQSPTHLIKTRGQQVTLRCSSQSGHNTVSWYQQALGQGPQFIFQYYREEENGRGNFPPRFSGLQFPNYSSELNVNALELDDSALYLCASSPSGGPRTDTQYFGPGTRLTVL.

The rearrangement uses TRBV10-3 and TRBJ2-7; 8 bases match TRBD2. J lost 4 bases, V lost 6 bases, and 5 bases had no gene match. CDR1 and CDR2 from the germline V gene are ENHRY and SYGVKD. This CDR3 spans 13 amino acids. For the CDR3, the DNA is TGTGCCATCAGAACCGGGACTAGTTACGAGCAGTACTTC. It translates to CAIRTGTSYEQYF.

The gene calls are TRBV30 and TRBJ2-7; TRBD1 agrees at 7 bases. Unmatched junction bases numbered 13, after V lost 5 bases and J lost 9 bases. Germline CDR1 GTSNPN, CDR2 SVGIG (reference sequence). The CDR3 is made up of 13 amino acids. The CDR3 DNA follows: TGTGCCTGGGGACGGGACAGTGGGGTACGGCAGTACTTC. Protein product: CAWGRDSGVRQYF.

The chain links TRBV4-1 to TRBJ2-3, with 16 bases identical to TRBD2. The CDR3 loop spans 20 amino acids. Per germline, CDR1 MGHRA and CDR2 YSYEKL. The junction had 13 bases not matched to a gene; V was cut back by 4 bases and J by 3 bases. The CDR3 sequence is CASSPLAGLAGGPGTDTQYF. CDR3 in DNA: TGCGCCAGCAGCCCTCTCGCGGGACTAGCGGGGGGGCCAGGTACAGATACGCAGTATTTT.

The V gene is TRBV5-1, the J gene TRBJ1-6; TRBD1 matches 12 bases. The V gene end was trimmed by 4 bases and the J gene end by 9 bases; junction bases not matched to a gene: 5. The CDR3 spans 15 residues. Germline CDR1 SGHRS, CDR2 YFSETQ. CDR3 sequence (DNA): TGCGCCAGCAGCCCGGGACAGGGGGCAAGTTCACCCCTCCACTTT. Translating it yields CASSPGQGASSPLHF.

V gene TRBV6-4 combines with J gene TRBJ2-1; 13 positions agree with TRBD2. The CDR3 contains 15 residues. Germline CDR1 reads MRHNA; CDR2 reads SNTAGT. V was pared by 5 bases and J by 6 bases, with 4 bases of the junction left unmatched. CDR3 nucleotide sequence: TGTGCCAGCAGTTCCGGGACTAGCGGGATCAATGAGCAGTTCTTC. Translating it yields CASSSGTSGINEQFF.

The genes are TRBV29-1 and TRBJ2-7; possibly TRBD2 for D (5 bases). The CDR3 is 13 residues long. Germline values: CDR1 SQVTM, CDR2 ANQGSEA. V was clipped by 1 base and J by 5 bases, with 12 bases between them. The CDR3 reads CSVEGVLAHEQYF. Here the CDR3 DNA reads TGCAGCGTTGAAGGGGTCCTAGCTCACGAGCAGTACTTC.

V is TRBV19 and J is TRBJ1-2; 9 nucleotides line up with TRBD1. The V segment lost 6 bases and the J segment 1 base; nucleotides outside the gene matches: 9. This CDR3 is 16 amino acids long. CDR1 and CDR2 from the germline V gene are LNHDA and SQIVND (reference sequence). Here the CDR3 reads CASRYDGTGINYGYTF. The CDR3 DNA follows: TGTGCCAGTAGATACGATGGGACAGGGATTAACTATGGCTACACCTTC.

The chain links TRBV9 to TRBJ2-1, with 9 nucleotides matching TRBD1. With V trimmed by 4 bases and J by 6 bases, 8 bases remained unmatched. Germline V gene lookup returns CDR1 SGDLS and CDR2 YYNGEE. CDR3 size: 15 residues. The CDR3 bases are TGTGCCAGCAGCATCCGGGACAGGGTAAGCAATGAGCAGTTCTTC. It translates to CASSIRDRVSNEQFF.

This chain uses TRBV9 with TRBJ2-2; no definite D call. V was cut by 3 bases and J by 6 bases, with 15 bases left in between. Germline CDR1 and CDR2: SGDLS and YYNGEE. The CDR3 spans 15 residues. CDR3 DNA sequence: TGTGCCAGCAGCGCCCCCCATGAGTTAGCCGGGGAGCTGTTTTTT. Translating it yields CASSAPHELAGELFF.

This CDR3 reads CASTRRSGTGGNEQYF. In nucleotides, the CDR3 is TGTGCCAGCACTAGGAGATCGGGGACAGGGGGTAACGAGCAGTACTTC. This chain links TRBV6-7 with TRBJ2-7, with 11 bases fitting TRBD1. TRBV6-7 is an open reading frame whose function is uncertain. CDR3 length: 16 amino acids. The ends lost 7 bases at V and 5 bases at J; junction bases unmatched: 13.

This chain connects TRBV27 to TRBJ2-7; 8 bases map to TRBD1. The CDR3 totals 12 residues. Germline V gene sequence: CDR1 MNHEY, CDR2 SMNVEV (reference sequence). The V gene end was trimmed by 4 bases and the J gene end by 10 bases; junction bases not matched to a gene: 6. CDR3 DNA sequence: TGTGCCAGCAGTTCGACGGACAGGGAACAGTACTTC. It is translated as CASSSTDREQYF.

The J gene is TRBJ2-7, the V gene TRBV13; TRBD1 is a possible D gene (5 bases). Trimming cost V 4 bases and J 2 bases, with 12 bases left between them. The length of the CDR3 is 14 residues. The germline gives CDR1 PRHDT, CDR2 FYEKMQ (reference sequence). CDR3 sequence: CASSSRWGPYEQYF. Written as DNA, the CDR3 is TGTGCCAGCAGCTCCCGGTGGGGCCCCTACGAGCAGTACTTC.

The J gene is TRBJ2-6, the V gene TRBV4-1; tentatively, D is TRBD1 (6 bases). Germline loops: CDR1 MGHRA, CDR2 YSYEKL. V gave up 4 bases and J gave up 3 bases, with 10 bases separating them. This CDR3 comprises 15 residues. CDR3 bases: TGCGCCAGCAGCCTAGGGGGTGGTGGGGCCAACGTCCTGACTTTC. Its translation: CASSLGGGGANVLTF.

V usage is TRBV6-5 and J usage is TRBJ1-1; 8 nucleotides match TRBD1. The V gene's germline CDR1 is MNHEY and CDR2 SVGAGI. V trimming: 1 base; J trimming: 3 bases; junction bases outside the gene matches: 7. The CDR3 is made up of 16 amino acids. In nucleotides, the CDR3 is TGTGCCAGCAGTTACTTTCCGACAGGGGCTTACACTGAAGCTTTCTTT. It translates to CASSYFPTGAYTEAFF.